Shown below are 30 T cell receptor beta chains from a single sample sequenced in a study of radiotherapy plus CTLA-4 blockade in lung cancer. Produced via immunoSEQ multiplex PCR; TCRdb's table is partial and in-frame only. The table lists about 62,000 clones, around 77% of them singletons, with approximately 2.9% in the top ten. The sequences come from peripheral blood, collected from a patient treated with radiotherapy plus ipilimumab. The source of these receptors is a human donor with non-small cell lung cancer who had a complete response to radiotherapy plus ipilimumab.

There are many counts of this clone. The V gene is TRBV2, the J gene TRBJ2-2, with D maybe TRBD1 (5 bases). This CDR3 region has 15 residues. CDR1 and CDR2 (germline): SNHLY, FYNNEI. The V end lost 6 bases, the J end lost 1 base, and 12 bases lay between the germline ends. CDR3 loop: CASRPDMMNTGELFF. CDR3 bases: TGTGCCAGCAGGCCGGACATGATGAACACCGGGGAGCTGTTTTTT.

This clone was found a few times. The CDR3 spells CASSLAWIGERSTDTQYF. CDR3 sequence (DNA): TGCGCCAGCAGCTTGGCCTGGATAGGAGAACGTTCCACAGATACGCAGTATTTT. The V call is TRBV5-1, the J call TRBJ2-3; no firm D call. The CDR3 contains 18 residues. Trimming left V 0 bases short and J 2 bases short, with 19 bases between. The germline gives CDR1 SGHRS, CDR2 YFSETQ.

Notes on this clone: Compared with germline, one end of the junction differs, possibly owing to a read error. The chain uses TRBV7-7 and TRBJ2-5; D is unresolved. The germline V gene has CDR1 SSHAT and CDR2 FNYEAQ (reference sequence). CDR3 length: 15 amino acids. The chain's CDR3 is CASSPQSSSGETQYF. Written as DNA, the CDR3 is TGTGCTAGCAGCCCTCAGAGTTCATCGGGAGAGACCCAGTACTTC.

This clone was detected only a few times. The V call is TRBV15, the J call TRBJ2-1; 9 bases line up with TRBD2. V trimming: 2 bases; J trimming: 8 bases; junction bases outside the gene matches: 7. CDR1 LNHNV and CDR2 YYDKDF come from the germline V gene (reference sequence). This CDR3 is built from 15 residues. The CDR3 nucleotides are TGTGCCACCAGCAGAACGATAGCGGGAGAGTATGAGCAGTTCTTC. This codes for CATSRTIAGEYEQFF.

This clone was observed a few times. The V and J genes are TRBV7-2 and TRBJ1-1; 11 nucleotides line up with TRBD1. With 5 bases clipped from V and 7 bases from J, the junction kept 18 bases outside the gene matches. The CDR3 has 18 residues. Per germline, CDR1 SGHTA and CDR2 FQGNSA. The CDR3 spells CASSGRTGGVRIQGEAFF. The CDR3 coding sequence is TGTGCCAGCAGCGGCCGGACAGGGGGCGTAAGGATTCAAGGTGAAGCTTTCTTT. Looking up the rest from reference TRBV7-2 and TRBJ1-1 gives the full variable domain: GAGVSQSPSNKVTEKGKDVELRCDPISGHTALYWYRQSLGQGLEFLIYFQGNSAPDKSGLPSDRFSAERTGGSVSTLTIQRTQQEDSAVYLCASSGRTGGVRIQGEAFFGQGTRLTVV.

CDR3 in amino acids: CASTSGTASTDTQYF. CDR3 bases: TGTGCCAGCACCTCCGGGACAGCCTCCACAGATACGCAGTATTTT. The rearrangement joins TRBV27 to TRBJ2-3; 7 positions agree with TRBD1. Germline loops: CDR1 MNHEY, CDR2 SMNVEV (reference sequence). After removal of 7 bases from V and 2 bases from J, the junction contained 9 bases not matched to a gene. CDR3 size: 15 residues.

V is TRBV10-3 and J is TRBJ1-5; D is ambiguous. V shed 11 bases and J shed 1 base, with 6 bases lying between them. The CDR3 extends over 11 amino acids. CDR1 ENHRY and CDR2 SYGVKD come from the germline V gene. CDR3 amino acids: CAGRSNQPQHF. As DNA, the CDR3 is TGTGCCGGCAGGAGCAATCAGCCCCAGCATTTT.

This clone has more than one count but fewer than ten. V usage is TRBV19 and J usage is TRBJ2-4, with TRBD1 identical over 8 bases. This CDR3 contains 14 residues. After removal of 5 bases from V and 6 bases from J, the junction contained 6 bases not matched to a gene. Germline values: CDR1 LNHDA, CDR2 SQIVND (reference sequence). CDR3 nucleotide sequence: TGTGCCAGTAGTCCCCCGGGGACAGGAAACATTCAGTACTTC. Translation gives CASSPPGTGNIQYF.

The gene calls are TRBV5-5 and TRBJ2-2; TRBD1 agrees at 9 bases. Per germline, CDR1 SGHKS and CDR2 YYEKEE (reference sequence). This CDR3 is 17 amino acids long. The V segment lost 0 bases and the J segment 0 bases; nucleotides outside the gene matches: 3. CDR3 sequence (DNA): TGTGCCAGCAGCTTGGGTGGGACAGGGTCGAACACCGGGGAGCTGTTTTTT. Residues: CASSLGGTGSNTGELFF.

The chain recombines TRBV30 with TRBJ2-7; 8 bases fit TRBD1. Trimming took 5 bases from V and 1 from J; bases not matched to a gene: 7. The length of the CDR3 is 14 residues. Germline loops: CDR1 GTSNPN, CDR2 SVGIG (reference sequence). In nucleotides, the CDR3 is TGTGCCTGGGGTCTTGGGACAGGATCCTACGAGCAGTACTTC. Protein: CAWGLGTGSYEQYF.

The chain couples TRBV7-9 to TRBJ1-1; TRBD1 might be the D (5 bases). The CDR3 is 14 amino acids. V lost 2 bases, J lost 4 bases, and 11 bases lay in between. The germline V gene has CDR1 SEHNR and CDR2 FQNEAQ (reference sequence). The CDR3 protein is CASSLMGGGTEAFF. CDR3 in DNA: TGTGCCAGCAGCTTAATGGGGGGGGGCACTGAAGCTTTCTTT.

This rearrangement joins TRBV27 to TRBJ2-3; tentatively, D is TRBD2 (5 bases). Germline V gives CDR1 MNHEY, CDR2 SMNVEV (reference sequence). Deletions cut 1 base from V and 4 bases from J, with 9 bases between. CDR3 length: 14 amino acids. The CDR3 spells CASSLFSSPDTQYF. The CDR3 region has the DNA TGTGCCAGCAGTTTATTTTCTAGCCCAGATACGCAGTATTTT.

This chain uses TRBV6-5 with TRBJ2-3; D ambiguous. Trimming shortened V by 5 bases and J by 4 bases, and 7 bases separated the two germline ends. This CDR3 is built from 12 residues. Germline loops: CDR1 MNHEY, CDR2 SVGAGI. The CDR3 loop reads CASSENSDTQYF. The CDR3 DNA follows: TGTGCCAGCAGTGAAAACTCAGATACGCAGTATTTT.

The chain uses TRBV7-2 and TRBJ2-5; 11 bases line up with TRBD2. Germline V gene sequence: CDR1 SGHTA, CDR2 FQGNSA. Trimming at V came to 6 bases and at J to 5 bases, leaving 5 bases not matched to a gene. This CDR3 has 14 amino acids. This chain's CDR3 is CASRKLAGEETQYF. The CDR3 nucleotides read TGTGCCAGCAGGAAACTAGCGGGGGAGGAGACCCAGTACTTC.

The chain is built from TRBV4-1 and TRBJ2-5; tentatively, D is TRBD1 (5 bases). CDR3 size: 17 residues. CDR1 MGHRA and CDR2 YSYEKL come from the germline V gene. V lost 2 bases, J lost 1 base, and 17 bases lay in between. The CDR3 nucleotides read TGCGCCAGCAGCCAATATCACAGACAGCCGTCCCAAGAGACCCAGTACTTC. Protein: CASSQYHRQPSQETQYF.

The chain recombines TRBV5-1 with TRBJ2-7; the match to TRBD2 covers 7 bases. The CDR3 totals 13 residues. V was clipped by 4 bases and J by 3 bases; unmatched bases: 4. Germline V gives CDR1 SGHRS, CDR2 YFSETQ. The CDR3 spells CASSISGDYEQYF. CDR3 nucleotides: TGCGCCAGCAGCATCAGCGGGGACTACGAGCAGTACTTC.

This sequence joins TRBV6-6 and TRBJ1-1; perhaps TRBD1 as D (5 bases). The CDR3 totals 14 residues. The V gene lost 3 bases and the J gene lost 5 bases, with 13 bases spanning the gap. Germline V CDR1 and CDR2: MNHNY, SVGAGI (reference sequence). The CDR3 bases are TGTGCCAGCAGTTATAGGGGTCGAGATACTGAAGCTTTCTTT. This gives the protein CASSYRGRDTEAFF.

This clone was seen more than once but under ten times. The chain links TRBV4-1 to TRBJ1-1; 8 bases fit TRBD1. CDR1 MGHRA and CDR2 YSYEKL come from the germline V gene. The CDR3 has 14 residues. V dropped 1 base and J dropped 6; count of bases not matched to a gene: 4. The CDR3 DNA sequence: TGCGCCAGCAGCCAAGTCGCCAGGGGGCCTGAAGCTTTCTTT. Residues: CASSQVARGPEAFF.

This chain links TRBV7-6 with TRBJ2-7, with TRBD2 matching over 8 bases. The germline V gene has CDR1 SGHVS and CDR2 FNYEAQ. CDR3 length equals 14 residues. The junction had 2 bases not matched to a gene; V was cut back by 1 base and J by 3 bases. The CDR3 loop is CASSLELADYEQYF. The CDR3 bases are TGTGCCAGCAGCTTAGAACTAGCGGACTACGAGCAGTACTTC.

The chain recombines TRBV2 with TRBJ1-6, with 8 positions matching TRBD1. V lost 6 bases to trimming and J lost 7 bases; unmatched junction nucleotides: 2. In germline, CDR1 is SNHLY, CDR2 FYNNEI. The CDR3 runs 13 residues. This chain's CDR3 is CASRQGENSPLHF. CDR3 coding DNA: TGTGCCAGCAGACAGGGGGAAAATTCACCCCTCCACTTT.

In its sample, this clone was seen a few times. The genes are TRBV2 and TRBJ2-3, with TRBD1 as a possible D gene (5 bases). CDR1 is SNHLY and CDR2 is FYNNEI in the germline V gene. V was trimmed by 5 bases and J by 2 bases, leaving 11 bases between them. This CDR3 is built from 14 residues. The CDR3 DNA is TGTGCCAGCAGTAGGTCAGGGCACACAGATACGCAGTATTTT. Translating gives CASSRSGHTDTQYF.

The chain joins TRBV5-6 to TRBJ2-1, with TRBD1 matching 10 bases. The CDR3 spans 14 residues. CDR1 is SGHDT, CDR2 YYEEEE, per germline. The V gene end was trimmed by 10 bases and the J gene end by 3 bases; junction bases not matched to a gene: 7. CDR3 sequence: CAVRGTGDYNEQFF. Written as DNA, the CDR3 is TGTGCCGTTAGGGGGACAGGGGACTACAATGAGCAGTTCTTC.

The CDR3 coding sequence is TGTGCCAGCAGCTTAGTGATGCCATCCCCTGGGACAGGGGGAGAAAAACTGTTTTTT. Translated: CASSLVMPSPGTGGEKLFF. The V gene is TRBV7-6, the J gene TRBJ1-4, with TRBD1 matching 11 bases. Losses at the gene ends were 1 base for V and 8 bases for J; bases not matched to a gene: 15. The germline CDR1 and CDR2 sequences are SGHVS and FNYEAQ. CDR3 length: 19 residues. Based on the CDR3 plus reference TRBV7-6 and TRBJ1-4, the full variable domain is GAGVSQSPRYKVTKRGQDVALRCDPISGHVSLYWYRQALGQGPEFLTYFNYEAQQDKSGLPNDRFSAERPEGSISTLTIQRTEQRDSAMYRCASSLVMPSPGTGGEKLFFGSGTQLSVL.

The chain recombines TRBV27 with TRBJ2-7; 9 positions match TRBD2. CDR1 MNHEY and CDR2 SMNVEV come from the germline V gene (reference sequence). The CDR3 covers 14 residues. The J segment lost 3 bases and the V segment lost 6 bases, leaving 6 bases of the junction unmatched. The CDR3 DNA reads as TGTGCCAGCAGGAGAGCGGGAGGACGCTACGAGCAGTACTTC. This codes for CASRRAGGRYEQYF.

The J gene is TRBJ2-3, the V gene TRBV5-4, with D possibly being TRBD1 (6 bases). In germline, CDR1 is SGHNT, CDR2 YYREEE (reference sequence). V gave up 3 bases and J gave up 0 bases, with 11 bases separating them. This CDR3 spans 15 amino acids. CDR3 in DNA: TGTGCCAGCAGCTCCTACAGGGAAAGCACAGATACGCAGTATTTT. It codes for CASSSYRESTDTQYF.

The rearrangement joins TRBV28 to TRBJ2-5, with 7 bases matching TRBD2. The CDR3 is 15 amino acids. CDR1 and CDR2 from the germline V gene are MDHEN and SYDVKM. Germline trimming cut 4 bases from V and 5 bases from J; bases unmatched to any gene: 10. CDR3: CASSSASGQQETQYF. The CDR3 nucleotides read TGTGCCAGCAGTTCTGCTAGCGGCCAACAGGAGACCCAGTACTTC. The whole variable domain, filled in from reference TRBV28 and TRBJ2-5, reads DVKVTQSSRYLVKRTGEKVFLECVQDMDHENMFWYRQDPGLGLRLIYFSYDVKMKEKGDIPEGYSVSREKKERFSLILESASTNQTSMYLCASSSASGQQETQYFGPGTRLLVL.

This sequence joins TRBV5-1 and TRBJ2-1, with TRBD1 identical over 11 bases. The CDR3 is made up of 15 amino acids. V gave up 4 bases and J gave up 9 bases; unmatched junction bases: 9. CDR1 is SGHRS, CDR2 YFSETQ, per germline. The CDR3: CASSSGQGARSEQFF. The CDR3 region has the DNA TGCGCCAGCAGCAGCGGACAGGGGGCTCGGAGTGAGCAGTTCTTC.

V is TRBV15 and J is TRBJ1-1, with D tentatively TRBD1 (6 bases). The CDR3 totals 15 residues. V was pared by 1 base and J by 4 bases, with 13 bases between. The V gene's germline CDR1 is LNHNV and CDR2 YYDKDF (reference sequence). CDR3 in DNA: TGTGCCACCAGCAGAGTTCCGGGAGGGGGCACTGAAGCTTTCTTT. This encodes CATSRVPGGGTEAFF.

The chain couples TRBV5-1 to TRBJ2-7; TRBD2 aligns across 8 bases. Germline trimming cut 1 base from V and 7 bases from J; bases unmatched to any gene: 7. CDR3 length: 14 residues. Per the germline V gene, CDR1 is SGHRS and CDR2 is YFSETQ. The DNA for the CDR3 is TGCGCCAGCAGCTTGCAAGCGGGAGAACGGGAGCAGTACTTC. This gives the protein CASSLQAGEREQYF.

This clone is classed as medium-sized. The chain joins TRBV19 to TRBJ2-7; D perhaps matches TRBD1 (5 bases). Germline CDR1 LNHDA, CDR2 SQIVND (reference sequence). V was shortened by 10 bases and J by 3 bases, with 16 bases between the two germline ends. There are 13 residues in the CDR3. CDR3 bases: TGTGCCACGAAAGACAGAGGACACTACGAGCAGTACTTC. It yields the protein CATKDRGHYEQYF.